The rows below give T cell receptor beta chains drawn from one sample of a study of Ad26.COV2.S vaccination and SARS-CoV-2 variants. Assay used: immunoSEQ multiplex PCR; TCRdb lists only in-frame clones, some missing. The table includes over 350,000 clones, around nine tenths detected once. This specimen was peripheral blood, taken in a trial of Ad26.COV2.S vaccine versus placebo. Receptor source: a person aged 18-60 years who received the Ad26.COV2.S COVID-19 vaccine or a placebo. The CDR3 runs from the conserved cysteine through the conserved F or W. The order of the fields is D gene, J gene, V gene, CDR3 DNA, CDR3 protein. D genes are given only for firm matches.

TRBD1,TRBJ2-5,TRBV24-1,TGTGCCACCAGTGAGAGGGGGCCAGGCGAGACCCAGTACTTC,CATSERGPGETQYF
NA,TRBJ2-5,TRBV15,TGTGCCACCAGCAGAGATCTGTCTCTCGGGGAGCGGGAGACCCAGTACTTC,CATSRDLSLGERETQYF
TRBD1,TRBJ2-2,TRBV27,TGTGCCAGCAGTTTCAGACAGGGGGCCGGGGAGCTGTTTTTT,CASSFRQGAGELFF
NA,TRBJ1-1,TRBV2,TGTGCCAGCAGGGGTTGGGAGACTGAAGCTTTCTTT,CASRGWETEAFF
NA,TRBJ1-5,TRBV18,TGTGCCAGCTCACCTAGCAGGGAGGTAGGACAGCCCCAGCATTTT,CASSPSREVGQPQHF
TRBD1,TRBJ2-7,TRBV6-5,TGTGCCAGCCTTCTCGACAGGGACGAGCAGTACTTC,CASLLDRDEQYF
NA,TRBJ1-1,TRBV5-4,TGTGCCAGCAGCCGAAGCGAGACAGCTTTACCAATGAACACTGAAGCTTTCTTT,CASSRSETALPMNTEAFF
NA,TRBJ1-2,TRBV3-1/TRBV3-2,TGTGCCAGCAGCCCCTCCGTGGAAGGCGGCTACACCTTC,CASSPSVEGGYTF
TRBD1,TRBJ2-3,TRBV5-4,TGTGCCAGCAGACCCACCCCCAGGGGGCAGACAGATACGCAGTATTTT,CASRPTPRGQTDTQYF
NA,TRBJ1-3,TRBV5-1,TGCGCCAGCAGCCCCGTCTCTGGAAACACCATATATTTT,CASSPVSGNTIYF
NA,TRBJ1-2,TRBV10-3,TGTGCCATCACCTCGACAGGTCACGGCTACACCTTC,CAITSTGHGYTF